Listed here are 7 T cell receptor beta chains from one sample, sequenced in a study of T cells in Graves' hyperthyroidism and ophthalmopathy. RNA transcripts served as the template for amplifying TCR beta CDR3 regions. Researchers ran a first-round RT-PCR on the TCR CDR3 using the HTBI primer set. TCRdb used MiXCR to reprocess the multiplex PCR reads, holding one entry per CDR3 protein. The profile shows about 640,000 distinct CDR3 sequences, less than 25% of them singletons. The sample taken for sequencing was blood. These receptor sequences come from a man aged 25-45 years with Graves' ophthalmopathy.

This sequence joins TRBV7-9 and TRBJ1-1, with D maybe TRBD1 (5 bases). The CDR3 consists of 16 residues. V gave up 7 bases and J gave up 5 bases, with 23 bases separating them. The germline CDR1 and CDR2 sequences are SEHNR and FQNEAQ (reference sequence). CDR3 nucleotide sequence: TGTGCCAGCAACAGTCGCGGCATTAGTGGGGGTACTGAAGCTTTCTTT. As protein: CASNSRGISGGTEAFF.

This clonotype appeared a few times. The chain links TRBV28 to TRBJ1-1; D gene uncertain. The germline V and J ends were trimmed by 3 bases and 5 bases, with 7 bases remaining between them. CDR1 is MDHEN and CDR2 is SYDVKM in the germline V gene. The CDR3 spans 12 residues. CDR3 sequence: CASSFVETEAFF. The CDR3 nucleotides are TGTGCCAGCAGTTTCGTGGAAACTGAAGCTTTCTTT.

The chain carries TRBV12-3 or TRBV12-4 and TRBJ2-6; the match to TRBD1 covers 9 bases. The CDR3 covers 18 residues. V gave up 3 bases and J gave up 3 bases; unmatched junction bases: 9. CDR3 sequence reads: CASSFRPGTGFGANVLTF. The DNA for the CDR3 is TGTGCCAGCAGTTTCCGTCCCGGGACAGGGTTTGGGGCCAACGTCCTGACTTTC.

This clonotype was seen at least ten times. The rearrangement uses TRBV28 and TRBJ2-1, with a possible D match to TRBD2 (6 bases). The germline V and J ends were trimmed by 4 bases and 7 bases, with 17 bases remaining between them. CDR3 length: 15 amino acids. Germline assignment: CDR1 MDHEN and CDR2 SYDVKM. The CDR3 here is CASSSTTRARNEQFF. In DNA form, the CDR3 reads TGTGCCAGCAGTTCTACGACTAGAGCTCGTAATGAGCAGTTCTTC.

J is TRBJ2-7 and V is TRBV28; a possible D gene is TRBD2 (5 bases). V lost 3 bases to trimming and J lost 2 bases, with 14 bases between them. The CDR3 has 15 residues. Germline loops: CDR1 MDHEN, CDR2 SYDVKM. In DNA form, the CDR3 reads TGTGCCAGCAGTTTTATGGACTTTCTGACCTACGAGCAGTACTTC. Protein sequence: CASSFMDFLTYEQYF.

This chain links TRBV12-3 or TRBV12-4 with TRBJ2-7; 7 nucleotides align to TRBD2. The CDR3 sequence is 15 residues long. J gave up 5 bases and V 6 bases, and 13 bases lay outside the gene matches. The CDR3: CASSKTSPSVHEQYF. The CDR3 nucleotides read TGTGCCAGCAGCAAGACTAGCCCTTCGGTCCACGAGCAGTACTTC.

The chain is built from TRBV6-1 and TRBJ1-4; a weak D match, TRBD1 (6 bases). From germline, CDR1 is MNHNS and CDR2 SASEGT. V shed 6 bases and J shed 10 bases, with 18 bases lying between them. The CDR3 loop spans 14 amino acids. CDR3 amino acids: CASRPGQDSGKLFF. The CDR3 bases are TGTGCCAGCAGGCCGGGACAAGATAGCGGAAAACTGTTTTTT.